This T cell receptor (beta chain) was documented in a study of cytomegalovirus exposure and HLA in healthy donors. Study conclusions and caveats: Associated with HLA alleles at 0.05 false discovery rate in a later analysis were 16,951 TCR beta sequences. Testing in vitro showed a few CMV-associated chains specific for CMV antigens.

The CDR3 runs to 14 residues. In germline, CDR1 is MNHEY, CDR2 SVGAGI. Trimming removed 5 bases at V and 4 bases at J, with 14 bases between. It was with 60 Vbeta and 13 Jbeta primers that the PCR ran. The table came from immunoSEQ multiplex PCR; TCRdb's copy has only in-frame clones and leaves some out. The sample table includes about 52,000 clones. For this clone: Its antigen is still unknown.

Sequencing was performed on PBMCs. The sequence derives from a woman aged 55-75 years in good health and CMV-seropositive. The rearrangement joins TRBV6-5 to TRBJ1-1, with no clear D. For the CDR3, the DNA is TGTGCCAGCAGTGGCCGAGGAGGTGCCACTGAAGCTTTCTTT. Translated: CASSGRGGATEAFF.